Presented here are 20 T cell receptor beta chains from one specimen sequenced in a study of shared clonotypes between healthy human individuals. Using immunoSEQ multiplex PCR, the repertoire was profiled, and TCRdb retains in-frame clones only, with some absent. There are millions of clones in the sample; roughly 95% occur only once, and 0.13% lies in the top ten. The material sequenced was naive CD4+ T cells sorted from blood. Described subset: CD45RA+ positively selected. These receptors originate from a young man in good health.

The J gene is TRBJ2-7, the V gene TRBV9; TRBD2 aligns across 7 bases. This CDR3 contains 14 residues. V trimming: 4 bases; J trimming: 5 bases; junction bases outside the gene matches: 9. Germline CDR1 SGDLS, CDR2 YYNGEE. This CDR3 reads CASSRGDSPHEQYF. The DNA for the CDR3 is TGTGCCAGCAGCCGGGGGGACTCCCCCCACGAGCAGTACTTC.

Concerning this clone itself: Other DNA variants within this sample encode the same CDR3. The gene calls are TRBV2 and TRBJ2-3; no firm D call. Germline V gene sequence: CDR1 SNHLY, CDR2 FYNNEI. The CDR3 contains 13 residues. Trimming pared 4 bases from V and 2 bases from J, leaving 7 bases between. Written as DNA, the CDR3 is TGTGCCAGCAGTGGTGGTGTCACAGATACGCAGTATTTT. This encodes CASSGGVTDTQYF.

As regards this clone: Other DNA variants within this sample encode the same CDR3. J is TRBJ1-4 and V is TRBV5-1; D gene ambiguous. Germline V gene sequence: CDR1 SGHRS, CDR2 YFSETQ. This CDR3 contains 13 residues. V lost 5 bases to trimming and J lost 7 bases, with 12 bases between them. CDR3 nucleotides: TGCGCCAGCAGTCCCGGGGTCGGTGAAAAACTGTTTTTT. This gives the protein CASSPGVGEKLFF. The full variable domain, with the rest looked up from reference TRBV5-1 and TRBJ1-4, is KAGVTQTPRYLIKTRGQQVTLSCSPISGHRSVSWYQQTPGQGLQFLFEYFSETQRNKGNFPGRFSGRQFSNSRSEMNVSTLELGDSALYLCASSPGVGEKLFFGSGTQLSVL.

This clone was seen more than once but under ten times. Other DNA sequences in this sample translate to the same CDR3. This chain uses TRBV5-1 with TRBJ2-7; no firm D call. CDR1 and CDR2 (germline): SGHRS, YFSETQ. The CDR3 loop spans 12 amino acids. Trimming left V 0 bases short and J 3 bases short, with 4 bases between. CDR3 in DNA: TGCGCCAGCAGCTTGGCCGACTACGAGCAGTACTTC. It is translated as CASSLADYEQYF.

The J gene is TRBJ1-3, the V gene TRBV7-9; D not resolved. Trimming left V 1 base short and J 5 bases short, with 3 bases between. Germline lookup yields CDR1 SEHNR and CDR2 FQNEAQ (reference sequence). There are 12 residues in the CDR3. The CDR3 sequence: CASSLDRNTIYF. CDR3 DNA sequence: TGTGCCAGCAGCTTAGATAGAAACACCATATATTTT.

The chain employs TRBV5-1 and TRBJ1-5, with no clear D. The V gene lost 5 bases and the J gene lost 0 bases, with 12 bases spanning the gap. This CDR3 region has 15 residues. CDR1 SGHRS and CDR2 YFSETQ come from the germline V gene. CDR3 sequence (DNA): TGCGCCAGCAGGGCAGGAATATATAGCAATCAGCCCCAGCATTTT. This encodes CASRAGIYSNQPQHF. The variable domain in full, completed from reference TRBV5-1 and TRBJ1-5, reads KAGVTQTPRYLIKTRGQQVTLSCSPISGHRSVSWYQQTPGQGLQFLFEYFSETQRNKGNFPGRFSGRQFSNSRSEMNVSTLELGDSALYLCASRAGIYSNQPQHFGDGTRLSIL.

The V gene is TRBV7-2, the J gene TRBJ2-7, with TRBD1 matching over 11 bases. The CDR3 sequence is 15 residues long. CDR1 SGHTA and CDR2 FQGNSA come from the germline V gene. V shed 5 bases and J 3 bases; nucleotides not matched to a gene: 6. The CDR3 nucleotides read TGTGCCAGCAGCACCGGACAGGGGGCAGGCTACGAGCAGTACTTC. Its translation: CASSTGQGAGYEQYF.

Worth noting for this clone: This sample includes further DNA sequences coding for the same CDR3. This chain links TRBV5-1 with TRBJ1-1, with D hard to call. V was clipped by 4 bases and J by 0 bases, with 7 bases between them. This CDR3 region has 13 residues. CDR1 is SGHRS, CDR2 YFSETQ, per germline. CDR3 loop: CASSPGLNTEAFF. For the CDR3, the DNA is TGCGCCAGCAGCCCTGGACTGAACACTGAAGCTTTCTTT. Drawing the rest from reference TRBV5-1 and TRBJ1-1, the complete variable domain is KAGVTQTPRYLIKTRGQQVTLSCSPISGHRSVSWYQQTPGQGLQFLFEYFSETQRNKGNFPGRFSGRQFSNSRSEMNVSTLELGDSALYLCASSPGLNTEAFFGQGTRLTVV.

The chain combines TRBV18 with TRBJ1-1; no definite D call. This CDR3 is 15 amino acids long. In germline, CDR1 is KGHSH, CDR2 LQKENI. Trimming took off 5 bases at V and 0 bases at J, with 13 bases between the two ends. The CDR3 DNA is TGTGCCAGCTCAAAGGACGGAAATATGAACACTGAAGCTTTCTTT. It encodes CASSKDGNMNTEAFF.

The rearrangement uses TRBV7-8 and TRBJ1-6; the D gene is possibly TRBD1 (6 bases). V gave up 5 bases and J gave up 7 bases, with 12 bases separating them. The germline CDR1 and CDR2 sequences are SGHVS and FQNEAQ. The CDR3 runs 14 residues. The CDR3 DNA is TGTGCCAGCAGCCTACAGGGAGGAAATTCACCCCTCCACTTT. Translated, it gives CASSLQGGNSPLHF.

The rearrangement links TRBV5-6 to TRBJ2-2, with unresolved D. The V and J ends lost 5 bases and 1 base respectively, with 3 bases between them. This CDR3 comprises 12 residues. Per the germline V gene, CDR1 is SGHDT and CDR2 is YYEEEE. The CDR3 coding sequence is TGTGCCAGCAGAAGGAACACCGGGGAGCTGTTTTTT. Translated: CASRRNTGELFF.

About this clone: This specimen includes other DNA sequences encoding the same CDR3. V gene TRBV7-9 combines with J gene TRBJ1-3; D might be TRBD1 (5 bases). The V gene's germline CDR1 is SEHNR and CDR2 FQNEAQ (reference sequence). This CDR3 contains 14 residues. Trimming took 0 bases from V and 3 from J, leaving 6 bases between them. This CDR3 is CASSLAGGGNTIYF. CDR3 in DNA: TGTGCCAGCAGCTTAGCTGGGGGTGGAAACACCATATATTTT.

The chain carries TRBV20-1 and TRBJ1-1; D call uncertain. The CDR3 runs 11 residues. V dropped 4 bases and J dropped 1 base, with 4 bases sitting between them. Germline CDR1 DFQATT, CDR2 SNEGSKA (reference sequence). The CDR3 DNA follows: TGCAGTGCTATGCAGAACACTGAAGCTTTCTTT. It yields the protein CSAMQNTEAFF.

This clone has only one observation. The chain couples TRBV28 to TRBJ2-7, with 10 nucleotides matching TRBD1. The ends lost 7 bases at V and 3 bases at J; junction bases unmatched: 9. Germline values: CDR1 MDHEN, CDR2 SYDVKM. The CDR3 loop spans 15 amino acids. The CDR3 spells CASTRRRDRGYEQYF. In nucleotides, the CDR3 is TGTGCCAGCACCCGTCGGCGGGACAGGGGCTACGAGCAGTACTTC.

The chain employs TRBV19 and TRBJ1-6; no definite D call. V lost 6 bases, J lost 9 bases, and 18 bases lay in between. Germline CDR1 LNHDA, CDR2 SQIVND (reference sequence). The CDR3 totals 15 residues. CDR3 sequence: CASRPSDRPVSPLHF. CDR3 nucleotides: TGTGCCAGTAGACCATCGGACCGGCCGGTTTCACCCCTCCACTTT. The full variable domain, in which reference TRBV19 and TRBJ1-6 provide the parts outside the CDR3, is DGGITQSPKYLFRKEGQNVTLSCEQNLNHDAMYWYRQDPGQGLRLIYYSQIVNDFQKGDIAEGYSVSREKKESFPLTVTSAQKNPTAFYLCASRPSDRPVSPLHFGNGTRLTVT.

This rearrangement joins TRBV6-1 to TRBJ1-1; D unresolved. Trimming took off 6 bases at V and 0 bases at J, with 8 bases between the two ends. CDR3 length: 13 amino acids. CDR1 and CDR2 from the germline V gene are MNHNS and SASEGT. The CDR3 coding sequence is TGTGCCAGCAGGGCTGCCCTGAACACTGAAGCTTTCTTT. This codes for CASRAALNTEAFF.

The chain joins TRBV9 to TRBJ2-6, with D unclear. V lost 0 bases, J lost 2 bases, and 6 bases lay in between. Germline loops: CDR1 SGDLS, CDR2 YYNGEE. This CDR3 spans 15 amino acids. The CDR3 coding sequence is TGTGCCAGCAGCGTAGTAGGAACTGGGGCCAACGTCCTGACTTTC. Its protein product is CASSVVGTGANVLTF.

V and J are TRBV28 and TRBJ1-5; D is possibly TRBD1 (5 bases). Trimming took off 6 bases at V and 7 bases at J, with 19 bases between the two ends. CDR3 size: 15 residues. The germline V gene has CDR1 MDHEN and CDR2 SYDVKM. The CDR3 here is CASSLRGVSTQPQHF. The CDR3 nucleotides read TGTGCCAGCAGCCTACGGGGCGTTTCGACGCAGCCCCAGCATTTT.

The V call is TRBV9, the J call TRBJ1-5; 8 bases align to TRBD1. CDR3 length equals 15 residues. Germline V gene lookup returns CDR1 SGDLS and CDR2 YYNGEE. Trimming cost V 4 bases and J 0 bases; bases outside gene matches: 3. The CDR3, as DNA: TGTGCCAGCAGCCCGACAGGGGATAGCAATCAGCCCCAGCATTTT. It translates to CASSPTGDSNQPQHF.

The J gene is TRBJ2-3, the V gene TRBV4-3; D not resolved. The CDR3 sequence is 15 residues long. Germline loops: CDR1 LGHNA, CDR2 YSLEER. Trimming removed 2 bases from V and 2 bases from J, with 11 bases in between. CDR3 sequence (DNA): TGCGCCAGCAGCCAATCCCCGACCTCCACAGATACGCAGTATTTT. Translating it yields CASSQSPTSTDTQYF.